The 5 T cell receptor beta chains listed next were all sequenced from one sample in a study of cytomegalovirus exposure and HLA in healthy donors. Generated by immunoSEQ multiplex PCR, the TCRdb table keeps only in-frame clones and is missing some. The sample lists 250,000 to 400,000 clones, roughly nine tenths occurring once. Sequencing was carried out using PBMCs. The origin of the receptors is a woman aged 30 to 39 in good health and CMV-seropositive.

This chain connects TRBV28 to TRBJ2-1; tentative D call: TRBD2 (6 bases). CDR3 length equals 17 residues. Looked up from germline, CDR1 is MDHEN and CDR2 is SYDVKM. V lost 3 bases and J 10 bases, leaving 25 bases between the germline ends. CDR3 sequence reads: CASSFPAPDVRRGEQFF. For the CDR3, the DNA is TGTGCCAGCAGTTTCCCTGCCCCGGACGTACGGCGGGGAGAGCAGTTCTTC.

The chain is built from TRBV28 and TRBJ2-2; possibly TRBD1 for D (5 bases). Deletions cut 5 bases from V and 3 bases from J, with 7 bases between. Per germline, CDR1 MDHEN and CDR2 SYDVKM. The CDR3 loop spans 13 amino acids. CDR3 bases: TGTGCCAGCAGTACACAGGACACCGGGGAGCTGTTTTTT. Translation gives CASSTQDTGELFF. Combining the CDR3 with reference TRBV28 and TRBJ2-2 gives the whole variable domain DVKVTQSSRYLVKRTGEKVFLECVQDMDHENMFWYRQDPGLGLRLIYFSYDVKMKEKGDIPEGYSVSREKKERFSLILESASTNQTSMYLCASSTQDTGELFFGEGSRLTVL.

This clone occurred a few times. The chain uses TRBV10-2 and TRBJ1-1; D gene unclear. From germline, CDR1 is WSHSY and CDR2 SAAADI. This CDR3 has 14 amino acids. The V gene lost 8 bases and the J gene lost 3 bases, with 16 bases spanning the gap. In DNA form, the CDR3 reads TGCGCCAGCCTCCCAGGTGGGCTAGACACTGAAGCTTTCTTT. Its protein is CASLPGGLDTEAFF.

The chain joins TRBV13 to TRBJ2-7; TRBD1 might be the D (6 bases). Trimming took off 5 bases at V and 1 base at J, with 12 bases between the two ends. The CDR3 extends over 14 amino acids. Per the germline V gene, CDR1 is PRHDT and CDR2 is FYEKMQ (reference sequence). As DNA, the CDR3 is TGTGCCAGCAGCCCCCCCGGACAGTCCTACGAGCAGTACTTC. Residues: CASSPPGQSYEQYF. Based on the CDR3 plus reference TRBV13 and TRBJ2-7, the full variable domain is AAGVIQSPRHLIKEKRETATLKCYPIPRHDTVYWYQQGPGQDPQFLISFYEKMQSDKGSIPDRFSAQQFSDYHSELNMSSLELGDSALYFCASSPPGQSYEQYFGPGTRLTVT.

The rearrangement links TRBV10-2 to TRBJ2-3; 12 bases match TRBD2. The germline gives CDR1 WSHSY, CDR2 SAAADI. With V trimmed by 5 bases and J by 11 bases, 8 bases remained unmatched. The CDR3 loop spans 14 amino acids. CDR3 in amino acids: CASSSGTSGFRQYF. The CDR3, as DNA: TGCGCCAGCAGTTCCGGGACTAGCGGGTTTCGGCAGTATTTT.